This T cell receptor beta chain was sequenced in a study of T cell responses to AZD1222 COVID-19 vaccine. Study-level information: Investigators merged groups given second doses at roughly 4 or roughly 12 weeks. Study results and limitations: Baseline seropositives among AZD1222 recipients totaled only 5 to 7. Repertoire collection took place solely once the T cell response had peaked. Donors, mostly white British, included more females; clonal diversity was possibly underestimated.

Turning to this clone: Its cognate antigen is unknown.

In germline, CDR1 is SGHDT, CDR2 YYEEEE. Trimming left V 3 bases short and J 10 bases short, with 8 bases between. The CDR3 runs to 11 residues. Data came from immunoSEQ multiplex PCR; TCRdb stores just in-frame clones and leaves some out. The sample has approximately 140,000 clones, 88% seen once. The chain links TRBV5-6 to TRBJ2-1; D possibly corresponds to TRBD1 (5 bases). The sample was peripheral blood, taken on day 0 of AZD1222 vaccination. The receptor comes from an adult in good health. The CDR3 is CASSYQGEQFF. The CDR3 nucleotides are TGTGCCAGCAGCTACCAGGGAGAGCAGTTCTTC.